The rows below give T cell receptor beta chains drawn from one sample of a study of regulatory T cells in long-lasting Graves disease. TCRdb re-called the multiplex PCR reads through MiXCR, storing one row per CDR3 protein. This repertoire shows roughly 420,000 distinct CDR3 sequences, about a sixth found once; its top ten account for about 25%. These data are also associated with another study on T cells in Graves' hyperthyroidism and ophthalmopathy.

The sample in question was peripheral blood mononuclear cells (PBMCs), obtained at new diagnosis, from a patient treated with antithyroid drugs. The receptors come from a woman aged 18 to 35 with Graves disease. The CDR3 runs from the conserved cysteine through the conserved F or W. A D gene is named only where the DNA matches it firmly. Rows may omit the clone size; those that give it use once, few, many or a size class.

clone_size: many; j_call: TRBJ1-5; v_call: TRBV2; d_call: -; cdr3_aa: CASSERGNSNQPQHF
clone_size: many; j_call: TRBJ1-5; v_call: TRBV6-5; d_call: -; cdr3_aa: CASSSSPNQPQHF
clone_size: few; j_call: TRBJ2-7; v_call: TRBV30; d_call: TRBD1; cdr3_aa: CAWGQDYEQYF
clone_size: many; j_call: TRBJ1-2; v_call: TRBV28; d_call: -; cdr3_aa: CASSLMGWGYTF
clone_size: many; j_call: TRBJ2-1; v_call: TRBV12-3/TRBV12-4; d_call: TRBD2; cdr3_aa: CASSLELAGDSGEQFF
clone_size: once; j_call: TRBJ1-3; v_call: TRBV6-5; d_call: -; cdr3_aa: CASSSNVWSGNTIYF
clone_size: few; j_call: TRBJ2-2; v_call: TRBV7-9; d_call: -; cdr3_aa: CASSLAGQGNTGELFF
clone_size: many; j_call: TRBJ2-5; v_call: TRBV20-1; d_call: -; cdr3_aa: CSELGQETQYF
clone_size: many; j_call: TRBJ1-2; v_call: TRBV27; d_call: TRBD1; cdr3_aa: CASSSTLGTGGGYTF
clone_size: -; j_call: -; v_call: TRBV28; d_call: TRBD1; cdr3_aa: CASRSEIRTGVRETQYF
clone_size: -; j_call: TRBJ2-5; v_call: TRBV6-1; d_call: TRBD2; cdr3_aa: CASSLSGRARTQYF
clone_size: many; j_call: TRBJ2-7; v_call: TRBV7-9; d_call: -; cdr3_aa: CASSSASYEQYF
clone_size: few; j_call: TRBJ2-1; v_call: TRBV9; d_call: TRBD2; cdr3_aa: CASSIGTSGDYNEQFF
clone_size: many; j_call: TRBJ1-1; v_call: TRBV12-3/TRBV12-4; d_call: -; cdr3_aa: CASSTPSTGPSGSTEAFF
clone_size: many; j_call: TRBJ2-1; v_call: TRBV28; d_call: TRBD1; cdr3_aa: CASSSTGQFNEQFF
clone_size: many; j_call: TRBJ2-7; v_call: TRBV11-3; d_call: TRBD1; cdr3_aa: CASSLRQGVPYEQYF
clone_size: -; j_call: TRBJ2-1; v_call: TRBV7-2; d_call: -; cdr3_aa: CASSLVLRGNEQFF
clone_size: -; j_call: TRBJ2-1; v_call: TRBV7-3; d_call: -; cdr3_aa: CASSLNPAQDEQFF
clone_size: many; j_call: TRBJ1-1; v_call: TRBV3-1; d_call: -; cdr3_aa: CASSQEARRTEAFF
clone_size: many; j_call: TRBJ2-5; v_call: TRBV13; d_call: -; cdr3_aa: CASSLGVVQETQYF
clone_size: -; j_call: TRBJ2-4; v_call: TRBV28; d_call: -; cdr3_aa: CASSGDTKNIQYF
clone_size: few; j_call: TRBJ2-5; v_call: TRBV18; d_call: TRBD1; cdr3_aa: CASSPLGTGGQETQYF
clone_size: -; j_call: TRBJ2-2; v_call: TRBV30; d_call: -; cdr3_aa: CAWMRTTITGELFF
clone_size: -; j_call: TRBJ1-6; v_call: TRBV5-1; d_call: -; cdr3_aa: CASSPMGAGVGSPLHF
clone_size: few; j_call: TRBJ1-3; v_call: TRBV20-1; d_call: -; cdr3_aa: CSARSGTIGNTIYF
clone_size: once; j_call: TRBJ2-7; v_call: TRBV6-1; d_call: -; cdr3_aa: CASTQESYEQYF
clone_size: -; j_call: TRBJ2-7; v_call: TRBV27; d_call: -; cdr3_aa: CASSSDVGVEQYF
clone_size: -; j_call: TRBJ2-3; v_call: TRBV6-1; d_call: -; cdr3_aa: CASGENGVLTDTQYF
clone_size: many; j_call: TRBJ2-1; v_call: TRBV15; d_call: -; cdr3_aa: CATSISRRPGHEQFF
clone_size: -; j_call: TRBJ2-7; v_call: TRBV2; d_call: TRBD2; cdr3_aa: CASILAGVTYEQYF
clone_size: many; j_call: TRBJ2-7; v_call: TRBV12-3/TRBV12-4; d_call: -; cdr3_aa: CASSPGNYEQYF
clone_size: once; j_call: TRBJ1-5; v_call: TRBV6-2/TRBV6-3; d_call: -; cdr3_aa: CASSYLRGRQPQHF
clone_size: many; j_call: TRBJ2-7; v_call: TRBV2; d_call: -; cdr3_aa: CASSVGRAYEQYF
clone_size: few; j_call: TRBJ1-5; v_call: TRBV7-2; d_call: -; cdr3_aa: CASSHQGYSNQPQHF
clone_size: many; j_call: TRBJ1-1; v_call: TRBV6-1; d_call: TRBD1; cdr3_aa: CASSRTGVGTEAFF
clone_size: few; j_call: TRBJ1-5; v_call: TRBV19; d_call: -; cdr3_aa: CASRLTGYSNQPQHF
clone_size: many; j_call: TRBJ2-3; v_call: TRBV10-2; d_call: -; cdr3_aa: CASSESSADTQYF
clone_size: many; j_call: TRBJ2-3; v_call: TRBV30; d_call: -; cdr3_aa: CAWSVQSDTQYF
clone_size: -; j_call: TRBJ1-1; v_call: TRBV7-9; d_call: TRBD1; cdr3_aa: CASSQGQGIDTEAFF
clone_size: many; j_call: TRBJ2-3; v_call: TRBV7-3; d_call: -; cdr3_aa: CASSLKNTDTQYF
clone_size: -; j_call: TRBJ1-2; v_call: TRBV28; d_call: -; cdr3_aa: CASSPSVGQYYGYTF
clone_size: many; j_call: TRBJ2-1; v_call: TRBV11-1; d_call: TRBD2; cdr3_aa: CASSFGGPSGSYEQFF
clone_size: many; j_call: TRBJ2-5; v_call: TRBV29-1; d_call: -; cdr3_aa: CSVVRLYQETQYF
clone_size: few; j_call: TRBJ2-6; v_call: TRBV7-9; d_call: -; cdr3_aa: CASSLNVGGVAGANVLTF
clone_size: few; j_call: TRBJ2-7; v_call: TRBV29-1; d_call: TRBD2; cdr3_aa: CSVVGGTSGYEQYF
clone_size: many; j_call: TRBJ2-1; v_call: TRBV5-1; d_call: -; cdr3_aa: CASSFDSSRNEQFF
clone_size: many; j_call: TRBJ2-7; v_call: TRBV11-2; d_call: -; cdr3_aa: CASSFEGVPYEQYF
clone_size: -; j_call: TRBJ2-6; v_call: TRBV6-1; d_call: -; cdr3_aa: CASSRKGSSGANVLTF